Sequencing of this T cell receptor beta chain was carried out in a study of T-cell reconstitution after alpha-beta-depleted transplantation in children (dated by TCRdb to between 2015 and 2016). With regard to the full study: Using TCR repertoire profiling, the study followed T-cell immune reconstitution in a quantitative way in children after TCRalphabeta/CD19-depleted allogeneic hematopoietic cell transplantation. Here is what the overall study found, with its caveats: Over the following months the frequencies of hyperexpanded clones went down, and after one year T-cell counts and TCRbeta diversity were mostly credited to newly produced T cells. The apparently early recovery of alphabetaT-cell counts about two months after transplant reportedly depended on only several hundred rapidly expanded clones that came from non-depleted graft cells. In some patients, the high TCRbeta diversity seen at day 60 was put down to recipient T cells and intrathymic progenitors that had survived conditioning.

Comment on this clonotype: Its antigen is currently not known. Base qualities are missing; no much larger clone stands one base away.

Receptor libraries were prepared by PCR. Sequenced using an Illumina HiSeq 2500. TCR library preparation used molecular barcoding, with unique molecular identifiers applied to normalize quantification of the TCRbeta repertoire. TCRdb trimmed public reads at Q25 via fastp, called clones via MiXCR and kept in-frame beta chains. Rows matching on CDR3 protein sequence are summarized as one entry with the most common DNA and genes. The sample table records about a million distinct CDR3 sequences; about 29% of these occur just once. The ten largest make up about 28% of the sample. In the paper's terms, the treatment or condition label means: allogeneic hematopoietic cell transplantation with graft depleted of TCRalphabeta T cells and CD19 B cells. The children who served as transplant recipients had been given grafts of TCRalphabeta/CD19-depleted allogeneic hematopoietic cells. The germline V and J ends show losses of 1 base and 0 bases respectively, and no gene match explains 3 bases of the junction. From the cysteine up to the phenylalanine, the CDR3 has a length of 18 residues. The entry retains the CDR3 DNA only, 54 bases that are in frame from base 1. CDR1 and CDR2 (SGHNT, YYREEE) derive from the germline V gene (reference sequence).

Recombination connected TRBV5-4 to TRBJ2-1; TRBD2 agrees with 14 junctional bases. The sample was PBMCs, mostly from graft donor cells, taken 360 days after TCRalphabeta/CD19-depleted stem cell transplant. The TCR originated in a boy in the first two years of life who had a stem cell transplant for SCID, so the T cells may come from the graft donor. The CDR3 protein sequence reads: CASSLMGLAGDSYNEQFF. The nucleotide sequence reads TGTGCCAGCAGCTTGATGGGACTAGCGGGGGACTCCTACAATGAGCAGTTCTTC.